These 22 T cell receptor beta chains originate from one sample sequenced in a study of OX40 agonist ivuxolimab in advanced cancers. Here immunoSEQ multiplex PCR was the method, and the copy in TCRdb shows in-frame clones only, minus some. Of 95,000 to 100,000 clones in the sample, roughly 80% are singletons; the top ten hold 1.4% to 1.5%. The source material was CD4+ or CD8+ T cells sorted from blood, sampled in a trial of the OX40 agonist ivuxolimab. These receptors were collected from an adult with an advanced solid tumor such as melanoma, head and neck, liver or kidney cancer.

V and J are TRBV21-1 and TRBJ2-7; the DNA was not compared with TRBD2, the D call given in the table. TRBV21-1 is a pseudogene locus. The CDR3 is made up of 16 amino acids. The CDR3: CASSSAYSETTYEQYF. The CDR3 DNA follows: TGTGCCAGCAGCAGCGCCTACAGCGAGACTACATACGAGCAGTACTTC.

This clone was picked up one time. The V gene is TRBV6-4, the J gene TRBJ2-7; TRBD2 might be the D (6 bases). V lost 0 bases and J lost 1, with 16 bases in between. Germline values: CDR1 MRHNA, CDR2 SNTAGT. The CDR3 spans 17 residues. DNA for the CDR3: TGTGCCAGCAGTGACTCGAAAGTTCTTGGGGGGTCCTACGAGCAGTACTTC. Its protein is CASSDSKVLGGSYEQYF.

This clone was detected only a few times. The sample holds other DNA sequences that translate to the same CDR3. The rearrangement uses TRBV9 and TRBJ2-3; the D gene is possibly TRBD1 (5 bases). This CDR3 is 16 amino acids long. The ends were cut back, 2 bases at V and 0 bases at J, with 13 bases in the middle. In germline, CDR1 is SGDLS, CDR2 YYNGEE. The chain's CDR3 is CASSVGWGGSTDTQYF. CDR3 DNA: TGTGCCAGCAGCGTTGGATGGGGCGGAAGCACAGATACGCAGTATTTT.

The V gene is TRBV7-9, the J gene TRBJ1-6; D gene unclear. The CDR3 length is 15 residues. Germline assignment: CDR1 SEHNR and CDR2 FQNEAQ (reference sequence). Trimming left V 1 base short and J 4 bases short, with 8 bases between. CDR3 bases: TGTGCCAGCAGCTTAGATCTGGGGTATAATTCACCCCTCCACTTT. It codes for CASSLDLGYNSPLHF.

The chain is built from TRBV28 and TRBJ1-5; 7 bases are shared with TRBD1. Germline trimming cut 5 bases from V and 3 bases from J; bases unmatched to any gene: 7. The CDR3 runs to 15 residues. CDR1 and CDR2 from the germline V gene are MDHEN and SYDVKM. Written as DNA, the CDR3 is TGTGCCAGCAGTCCCATCGACAGGGTCAATCAGCCCCAGCATTTT. Its protein product is CASSPIDRVNQPQHF.

This chain links TRBV5-1 with TRBJ2-7; D uncertain. V was clipped by 2 bases and J by 2 bases, with 8 bases between them. From germline, CDR1 is SGHRS and CDR2 YFSETQ. The CDR3 totals 13 residues. CDR3 nucleotide sequence: TGCGCCAGCAGCTTCGCAGCTACCTACGAGCAGTACTTC. It specifies CASSFAATYEQYF. Looking up the rest from reference TRBV5-1 and TRBJ2-7 gives the full variable domain: KAGVTQTPRYLIKTRGQQVTLSCSPISGHRSVSWYQQTPGQGLQFLFEYFSETQRNKGNFPGRFSGRQFSNSRSEMNVSTLELGDSALYLCASSFAATYEQYFGPGTRLTVT.

The CDR3: CATRQGNGGYTF. The CDR3 DNA reads as TGTGCCACCCGACAGGGGAACGGCGGCTACACCTTC. The chain employs TRBV19 and TRBJ1-2, with 8 bases that match TRBD1. Germline CDR1 LNHDA, CDR2 SQIVND (reference sequence). The CDR3 has 12 amino acids. Losses at the gene ends were 10 bases for V and 8 bases for J; bases not matched to a gene: 9.

The CDR3 DNA follows: TGTGCCAGCAGCCCCGGGACACACTACGAGCAGTACTTC. Protein sequence: CASSPGTHYEQYF. The chain has TRBV9 and TRBJ2-7; D perhaps matches TRBD1 (6 bases). CDR1 is SGDLS, CDR2 YYNGEE, per germline. The length of the CDR3 is 13 residues. Trimming took 4 bases from V and 3 from J, leaving 11 bases between them.

This clone was detected only a few times. The V gene is TRBV19, the J gene TRBJ1-1; maybe TRBD1 (6 bases). V lost 6 bases to trimming and J lost 2 bases, with 16 bases between them. Germline V gene sequence: CDR1 LNHDA, CDR2 SQIVND (reference sequence). The CDR3 length is 15 residues. For the CDR3, the DNA is TGTGCCAGTAGCCCGTATTCGGGGGCCAACACTGAAGCTTTCTTT. Amino acids: CASSPYSGANTEAFF.

The chain is built from TRBV5-4 and TRBJ2-5; D tentatively fits TRBD1 or TRBD2 (7 bases each). The V end lost 2 bases, the J end lost 0 bases, and 11 bases lay between the germline ends. Germline lookup yields CDR1 SGHNT and CDR2 YYREEE (reference sequence). This CDR3 has 15 residues. CDR3 region: CASSFQGGDQETQYF. The CDR3 nucleotides read TGTGCCAGCAGCTTCCAGGGGGGGGACCAAGAGACCCAGTACTTC.

The V call is TRBV5-4, the J call TRBJ2-5, with D hard to call. Germline V lookup: CDR1 SGHNT, CDR2 YYREEE (reference sequence). The CDR3 runs 14 residues. V was clipped by 1 base and J by 1 base, with 8 bases between them. The CDR3 nucleotides read TGTGCCAGCAGCTTGAGAGGCGGCCAAGAGACCCAGTACTTC. Amino acids: CASSLRGGQETQYF.

The chain joins TRBV5-4 to TRBJ1-2; D gene ambiguous. Per germline, CDR1 SGHNT and CDR2 YYREEE (reference sequence). The CDR3 sequence is 11 residues long. The V gene lost 0 bases and the J gene lost 4 bases, with 1 base spanning the gap. The CDR3 DNA reads as TGTGCCAGCAGCTTGGCCTATGGCTACACCTTC. Residues: CASSLAYGYTF.

This chain uses TRBV11-2 with TRBJ2-3; 12 bases are a match to TRBD2. The CDR3 length is 19 residues. V gave up 4 bases and J gave up 1 base; unmatched junction bases: 12. Looked up from germline, CDR1 is SGHAT and CDR2 is FQNNGV. CDR3 residues: CASSSGTSGPIPRTDTQYF. CDR3 sequence (DNA): TGTGCCAGCAGCTCCGGGACTAGCGGGCCGATCCCCCGCACAGATACGCAGTATTTT. The full variable domain, with the rest looked up from reference TRBV11-2 and TRBJ2-3, is EAGVAQSPRYKIIEKRQSVAFWCNPISGHATLYWYQQILGQGPKLLIQFQNNGVVDDSQLPKDRFSAERLKGVDSTLKIQPAKLEDSAVYLCASSSGTSGPIPRTDTQYFGPGTRLTVL.

This chain uses TRBV5-1 with TRBJ2-1, with a weak D call TRBD2 (7 bases). This CDR3 contains 14 residues. The V and J ends lost 4 bases and 10 bases respectively, with 18 bases between them. Per the germline V gene, CDR1 is SGHRS and CDR2 is YFSETQ. The CDR3 sequence: CASSPNEGGPEQFF. Here the CDR3 DNA reads TGCGCCAGCAGCCCAAATGAGGGGGGGCCCGAGCAGTTCTTC.

V usage is TRBV4-3 and J usage is TRBJ2-3, with a weak D call TRBD1 (5 bases). CDR3 length: 15 amino acids. The V end was cut by 3 bases, the J end by 1 base, with 11 bases between. Germline CDR1 is LGHNA and CDR2 is YSLEER. CDR3 sequence: CASSQRIGGTDTQYF. DNA of the CDR3: TGCGCCAGCAGCCAGCGAATAGGGGGCACAGATACGCAGTATTTT.

The chain employs TRBV2 and TRBJ2-2; TRBD2 matches 8 bases. After removal of 2 bases from V and 1 base from J, the junction contained 18 bases not matched to a gene. CDR1 is SNHLY, CDR2 FYNNEI, per germline. The CDR3 is 21 residues long. The CDR3 here is CASSEFALAGPPRRNTGELFF. The CDR3 bases are TGTGCCAGCAGTGAATTCGCTCTAGCGGGCCCACCCCGAAGGAACACCGGGGAGCTGTTTTTT. The full variable domain, in which reference TRBV2 and TRBJ2-2 provide the parts outside the CDR3, is EPEVTQTPSHQVTQMGQEVILRCVPISNHLYFYWYRQILGQKVEFLVSFYNNEISEKSEIFDDQFSVERPDGSNFTLKIRSTKLEDSAMYFCASSEFALAGPPRRNTGELFFGEGSRLTVL.

This sequence joins TRBV18 and TRBJ1-1; D call uncertain. The germline V gene has CDR1 KGHSH and CDR2 LQKENI. Trimming removed 2 bases at V and 2 bases at J, with 0 bases between. CDR3 length equals 11 residues. The CDR3 DNA sequence: TGTGCCAGCTCACCAAACACTGAAGCTTTCTTT. It encodes CASSPNTEAFF.

This chain uses TRBV5-4 with TRBJ1-2; D might be TRBD1 (5 bases). V lost 4 bases and J lost 1, with 14 bases in between. Germline values: CDR1 SGHNT, CDR2 YYREEE (reference sequence). The CDR3 sequence is 15 residues long. CDR3 in DNA: TGTGCCAGCAGCCGGGCCAGACAGAATAACTATGGCTACACCTTC. It is translated as CASSRARQNNYGYTF. Looking up the rest from reference TRBV5-4 and TRBJ1-2 gives the full variable domain: ETGVTQSPTHLIKTRGQQVTLRCSSQSGHNTVSWYQQALGQGPQFIFQYYREEENGRGNFPPRFSGLQFPNYSSELNVNALELDDSALYLCASSRARQNNYGYTFGSGTRLTVV.

The J gene is TRBJ2-7, the V gene TRBV14; D is possibly TRBD1 (7 bases). Trimming took off 2 bases at V and 2 bases at J, with 13 bases between the two ends. The CDR3 contains 15 residues. Germline V CDR1 and CDR2: SGHDN, FVKESK. The CDR3: CASSQFQGGAYEQYF. Written as DNA, the CDR3 is TGTGCCAGCAGCCAATTTCAGGGGGGCGCCTACGAGCAGTACTTC.

DNA for the CDR3: TGTGCCAGCAGCTTAGGGGCAGGGGTCTACAATGAGCAGTTCTTC. Residues: CASSLGAGVYNEQFF. The chain uses TRBV11-2 and TRBJ2-1, with a possible D match to TRBD1 (6 bases). The CDR3 has 15 amino acids. CDR1 and CDR2 (germline): SGHAT, FQNNGV. V was clipped by 1 base and J by 3 bases, with 10 bases between them.

The J gene is TRBJ1-1, the V gene TRBV29-1, with TRBD1 as a possible D gene (5 bases). Germline V gene data show CDR1 as SQVTM and CDR2 as ANQGSEA. V lost 2 bases, J lost 4 bases, and 14 bases lay in between. This CDR3 is built from 14 residues. In DNA, the CDR3 is TGCAGCGTTGAAAGGACCCAGGGTGGCACTGAAGCTTTCTTT. Translation: CSVERTQGGTEAFF.

This rearrangement joins TRBV4-3 to TRBJ2-1; no clear D gene. Germline V CDR1 and CDR2: LGHNA, YSLEER. Trimming left V 0 bases short and J 4 bases short, with 7 bases between. The length of the CDR3 is 14 residues. CDR3 DNA: TGCGCCAGCAGCCAAGAGGCACCTTACAATGAGCAGTTCTTC. Translation gives CASSQEAPYNEQFF.